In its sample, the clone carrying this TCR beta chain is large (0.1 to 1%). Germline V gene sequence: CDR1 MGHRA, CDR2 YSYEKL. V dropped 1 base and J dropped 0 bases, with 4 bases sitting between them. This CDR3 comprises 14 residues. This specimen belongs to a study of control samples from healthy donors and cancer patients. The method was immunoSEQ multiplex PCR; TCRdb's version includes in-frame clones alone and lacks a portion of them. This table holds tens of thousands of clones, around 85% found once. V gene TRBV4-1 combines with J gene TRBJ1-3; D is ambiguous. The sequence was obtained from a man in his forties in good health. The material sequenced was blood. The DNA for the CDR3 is TGCGCCAGCAGCCAAGGGTTCTCTGGAAACACCATATATTTT. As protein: CASSQGFSGNTIYF.